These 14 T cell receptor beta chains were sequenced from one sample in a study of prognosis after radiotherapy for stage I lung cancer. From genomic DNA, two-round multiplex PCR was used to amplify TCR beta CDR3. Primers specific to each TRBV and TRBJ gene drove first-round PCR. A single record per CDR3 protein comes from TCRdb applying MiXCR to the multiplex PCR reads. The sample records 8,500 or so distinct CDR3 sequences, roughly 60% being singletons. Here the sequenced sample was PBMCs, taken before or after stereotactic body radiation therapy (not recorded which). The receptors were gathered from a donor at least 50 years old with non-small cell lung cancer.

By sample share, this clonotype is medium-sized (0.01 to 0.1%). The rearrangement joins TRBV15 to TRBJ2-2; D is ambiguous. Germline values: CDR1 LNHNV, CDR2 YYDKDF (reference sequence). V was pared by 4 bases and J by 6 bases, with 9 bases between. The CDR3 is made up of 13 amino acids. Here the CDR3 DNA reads TGTGCCACCAGCACCCGAAGGGCCGGGGAGCTGTTTTTT. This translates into CATSTRRAGELFF.

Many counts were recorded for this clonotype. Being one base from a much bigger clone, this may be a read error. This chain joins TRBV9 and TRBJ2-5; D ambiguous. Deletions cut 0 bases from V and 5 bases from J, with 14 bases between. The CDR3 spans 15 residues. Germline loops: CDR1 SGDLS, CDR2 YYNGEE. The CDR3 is CASSVGLGLDETQYF. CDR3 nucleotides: TGTGCCAGCAGCGTAGGCCTCGGTCTCGACGAGACCCAGTACTTC.

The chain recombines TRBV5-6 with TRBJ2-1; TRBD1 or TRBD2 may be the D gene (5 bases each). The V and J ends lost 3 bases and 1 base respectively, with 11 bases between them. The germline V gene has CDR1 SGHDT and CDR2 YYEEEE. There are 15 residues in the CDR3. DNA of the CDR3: TGTGCCAGCAGCTCGTTGGGACGGTCCTACAATGAGCAGTTCTTC. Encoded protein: CASSSLGRSYNEQFF. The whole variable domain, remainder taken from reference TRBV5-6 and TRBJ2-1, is DAGVTQSPTHLIKTRGQQVTLRCSPKSGHDTVSWYQQALGQGPQFIFQYYEEEERQRGNFPDRFSGHQFPNYSSELNVNALLLGDSALYLCASSSLGRSYNEQFFGPGTRLTVL.

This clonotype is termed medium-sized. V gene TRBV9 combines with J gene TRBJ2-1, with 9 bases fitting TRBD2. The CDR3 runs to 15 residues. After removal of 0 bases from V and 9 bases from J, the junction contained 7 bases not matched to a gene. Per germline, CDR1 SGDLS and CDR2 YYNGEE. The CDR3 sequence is CASSVGGGRAAEQFF. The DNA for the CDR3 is TGTGCCAGCAGCGTAGGAGGCGGGAGGGCCGCTGAGCAGTTCTTC.

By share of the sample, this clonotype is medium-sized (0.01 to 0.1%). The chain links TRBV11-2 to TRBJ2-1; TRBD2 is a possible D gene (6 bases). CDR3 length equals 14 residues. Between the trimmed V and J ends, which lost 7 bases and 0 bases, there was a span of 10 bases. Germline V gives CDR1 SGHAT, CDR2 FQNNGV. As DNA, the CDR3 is TGTGCCAGCATTGATAGCGGCTCCTACAATGAGCAGTTCTTC. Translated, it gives CASIDSGSYNEQFF.

The CDR3 protein is CASSWRGLGSPLHF. In DNA form, the CDR3 reads TGTGCCAGCAGTTGGCGGGGGCTTGGATCACCCCTCCACTTT. The rearrangement links TRBV27 to TRBJ1-6, with D tentatively TRBD1 (6 bases). The CDR3 contains 14 residues. CDR1 MNHEY and CDR2 SMNVEV come from the germline V gene (reference sequence). V was cut by 4 bases and J by 10 bases, with 14 bases left in between.

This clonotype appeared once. The CDR3: CAWSVGVEGEGNTQYF. The CDR3 DNA follows: TGTGCCTGGAGTGTTGGTGTTGAGGGAGAGGGGAATACGCAGTATTTT. The rearrangement uses TRBV30 and TRBJ2-3; D could derive from TRBD1 or TRBD2 (5 bases each). CDR3 length: 16 residues. Germline V CDR1 and CDR2: GTSNPN, SVGIG (reference sequence). With 0 bases removed from V and 7 bases from J, the gap between germline ends came to 20 bases.

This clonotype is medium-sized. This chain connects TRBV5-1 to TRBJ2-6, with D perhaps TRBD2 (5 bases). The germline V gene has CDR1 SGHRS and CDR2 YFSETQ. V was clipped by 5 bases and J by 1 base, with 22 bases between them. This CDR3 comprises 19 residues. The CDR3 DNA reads TGCGCCAGCAGTTCGCCGCCGGGAAAAGGATTATCTGGGGCCAACGTCCTGACTTTC. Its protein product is CASSSPPGKGLSGANVLTF.

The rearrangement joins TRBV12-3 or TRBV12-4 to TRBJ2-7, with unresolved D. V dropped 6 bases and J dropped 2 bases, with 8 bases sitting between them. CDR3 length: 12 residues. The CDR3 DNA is TGTGCCAGCAGCTTCCGACCCTACGAGCAGTACTTC. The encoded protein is CASSFRPYEQYF.

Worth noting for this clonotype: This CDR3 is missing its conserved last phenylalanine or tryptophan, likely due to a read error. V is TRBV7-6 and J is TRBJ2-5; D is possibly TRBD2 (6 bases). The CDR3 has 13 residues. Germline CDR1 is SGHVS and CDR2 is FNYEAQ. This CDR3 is CASRLAVGETQYL. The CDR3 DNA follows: TGTGCCAGCAGATTAGCGGTGGGGGAGACCCAGTACTTA.

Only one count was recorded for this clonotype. The CDR3 region is CASSSHISSYEQYF. As DNA, the CDR3 is TGTGCCAGCAGTTCTCATATAAGCTCCTACGAGCAGTACTTC. The rearrangement joins TRBV12-3 or TRBV12-4 to TRBJ2-7; no clear D gene. The CDR3 sequence is 14 residues long. V lost 4 bases to trimming and J lost 0 bases, with 10 bases between them.

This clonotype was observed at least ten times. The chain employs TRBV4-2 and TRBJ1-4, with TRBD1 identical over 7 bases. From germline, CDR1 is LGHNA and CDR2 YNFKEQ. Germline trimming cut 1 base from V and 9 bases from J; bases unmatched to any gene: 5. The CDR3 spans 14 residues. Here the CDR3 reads CASSQARTGQKLFF. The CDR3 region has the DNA TGTGCCAGCAGCCAAGCAAGGACAGGTCAAAAACTGTTTTTT.

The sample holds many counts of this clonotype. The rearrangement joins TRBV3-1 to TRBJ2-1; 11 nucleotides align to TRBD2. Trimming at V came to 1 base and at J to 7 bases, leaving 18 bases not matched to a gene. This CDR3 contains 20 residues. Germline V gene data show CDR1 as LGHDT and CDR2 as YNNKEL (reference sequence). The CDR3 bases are TGTGCCAGCAGCCAAGGGGGCTTGGAAATAGCGGGAGGGCCTGGGAATGAGCAGTTCTTC. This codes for CASSQGGLEIAGGPGNEQFF.

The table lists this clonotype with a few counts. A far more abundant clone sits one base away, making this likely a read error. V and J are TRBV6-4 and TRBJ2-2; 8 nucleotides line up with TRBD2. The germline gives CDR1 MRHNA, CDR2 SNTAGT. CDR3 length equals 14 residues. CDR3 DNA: TGTGCCAGCAGTCCTAAGCGGGAGTATCGGGATCTGTTTTTT. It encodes CASSPKREYRDLFF.